The present TCR beta chain was sequenced within a study of blood T cells in healthy people across ages. This clonotype has just a few counts. Its specificity is not known. General study points: It was held that the diversity estimates obtained from one million T cells were underestimates.

Sample-barcoded 5' priming and a J-beta primer mix drove a second PCR of roughly 7 to 11 cycles. TCRdb itself ran the 5' RACE reads through MiXCR, one entry per CDR3 protein. The sample yields approximately 800,000 distinct CDR3 sequences, about 46% seen once. The CDR3 has 13 amino acids. The J segment lost 5 bases and the V segment lost 6 bases, leaving 4 bases of the junction unmatched. Specimen: blood. The clonotype comes from an elderly man in good health. J is TRBJ2-5 and V is TRBV12-3 or TRBV12-4, with 9 nucleotides matching TRBD2. CDR3 nucleotide sequence: TGTGCCAGCAGGATTAGCGGGAGTGAGACCCAGTACTTC. The encoded protein is CASRISGSETQYF.